This TCR beta chain was found in a study of T cells in Graves' hyperthyroidism and ophthalmopathy (dated by TCRdb to about 2019). A note on the overall study: Peripheral blood samples were taken at initial diagnosis, before any treatment was given. TCR V-J signatures able to tell the groups apart were searched for in a discovery cohort of more than 90 patients, of whom approximately 40 had Graves' ophthalmopathy and 57 had stable Graves' hyperthyroidism. Whether ophthalmopathy could be predicted prospectively was tested in an independent validation cohort made up of 18 to 20 hyperthyroidism patients plus 17 patients who later progressed to ophthalmopathy. For training and testing, the 100 or so patients in the discovery cohort were randomly divided in a 7:3 ratio. The study also compared thyroid tissue and blood T-cell repertoires from 5 to 7 Graves' hyperthyroidism patients. Once sampling was done, hyperthyroidism patients were given methimazole at a starting dose of 30 mg daily, whereas ophthalmopathy patients were given high-dose intravenous methylprednisolone. The paper describes TCR Vbeta CDR3 sequencing of 140 or so peripheral blood samples, made up of roughly 45 ophthalmopathy patients, more than 70 hyperthyroidism patients and approximately 17 progressor patients. Points the paper makes about the study in general: In cross-validation, a model built on a 13 V-J signature told ophthalmopathy apart from stable hyperthyroidism with roughly 87% sensitivity and roughly 81% specificity, and in testing the same model reached 80%/75%. Most expanded thyroid clonotypes (frequency above 0.001) were also detected in blood, suggesting blood repertoires may reflect thyroid immune responses. No statistical method was used to set the sample size in advance, and investigators knew the group allocation. In validation, the model predicted progression to ophthalmopathy a median of roughly 6.5 months before onset, with about 70% sensitivity and about 72% specificity.

Amplification of TCR beta CDR3 regions was carried out from RNA transcripts. A first-round RT-PCR of the TCR CDR3 used the HTBI primer set with the Qiagen OneStep RT-PCR kit. Libraries were constructed in a second round of multiplex PCR, after which size selection and purification were carried out. Sequencing of the libraries was done on an Illumina HiSeq2000 using paired-end 100 bp reads. The original methods were these. Raw data were processed with SOAPnuke, discarding reads with adapters, uncalled bases, mean Phred below 15, or no exact constant-primer or identifier match. High-quality paired reads were merged using COPE v1.2.5, and each unique nucleotide sequence was defined as a clonotype. MiTCR v1.1 was used to align the clonotypes against IMGT TRBV, TRBD and TRBJ reference segments. Analysis was restricted to V-J combinations with a frequency above 0.0001, which covered 99% to 99.2% of repertoires. The TCS score was defined as F50 (clonal expansion) divided by E x V (chaos), with BLOSUM62-based TCRdist calculated between CDR3 peptides within each V-J. Welch's t-statistics and random forest reduced approximately 520 V-J features to about 13, which were used in a naive Bayes classifier (R e1071). Thyroid-blood repertoire similarity was quantified with the Morisita-Horn index. Starting from the raw public reads, TCRdb applied fastp trimming at Q25, assembled clones with MiXCR and retained in-frame beta chains. Under each unique CDR3 protein, matching rows form one entry showing the most common genes and DNA. The V and J calls come from TCRdb's annotation, not from the publication. Here the sample has roughly 840,000 distinct CDR3 sequences; 38% occur a single time. The ten largest make up 7.5% to 9.5% of the sample.

V is pared back by 7 bases and J by 0 bases, with 9 bases lying between the germline termini. The CDR3 holds 13 amino acids from the cysteine to the phenylalanine. The sequence is cut down to CDR3 DNA, 39 bases in frame from base 1. Based on the germline V gene (reference sequence), the CDR1 and CDR2 sequences are LNHNV and YYDKDF. At least ten counts were recorded for this clonotype. It lacks a known antigen. No per-base quality is available; no much larger clone lies one base away. Stable Graves' hyperthyroidism was defined as the absence of progression to ophthalmopathy over 18 months of follow-up. Hyperthyroidism patients were newly diagnosed, with disease duration under 2 months, and aged 18 to 65 years. Any patient with an uncontrolled infection, another autoimmune disease, pregnancy or lactation was excluded. Clinical symptoms, serum thyroxine and TRAb, thyroid ultrasound, and orbital computed tomography formed the basis for the diagnoses. PBMCs were isolated from 10 ml of fresh peripheral blood by Ficoll-Paque density gradient centrifugation. Trizol reagent was used to extract total RNA, and RNA quality was then checked on an Agilent 2100 Bioanalyzer.

The sample consisted of blood. The TCR sequence derives from a young man with Graves' hyperthyroidism. This sequence uses TRBV15 and TRBJ2-5; the D segment could be TRBD1, given 5 matching bases. The CDR3 is CATKQANQETQYF. The nucleotide sequence is TGTGCCACCAAACAGGCGAACCAAGAGACCCAGTACTTC.